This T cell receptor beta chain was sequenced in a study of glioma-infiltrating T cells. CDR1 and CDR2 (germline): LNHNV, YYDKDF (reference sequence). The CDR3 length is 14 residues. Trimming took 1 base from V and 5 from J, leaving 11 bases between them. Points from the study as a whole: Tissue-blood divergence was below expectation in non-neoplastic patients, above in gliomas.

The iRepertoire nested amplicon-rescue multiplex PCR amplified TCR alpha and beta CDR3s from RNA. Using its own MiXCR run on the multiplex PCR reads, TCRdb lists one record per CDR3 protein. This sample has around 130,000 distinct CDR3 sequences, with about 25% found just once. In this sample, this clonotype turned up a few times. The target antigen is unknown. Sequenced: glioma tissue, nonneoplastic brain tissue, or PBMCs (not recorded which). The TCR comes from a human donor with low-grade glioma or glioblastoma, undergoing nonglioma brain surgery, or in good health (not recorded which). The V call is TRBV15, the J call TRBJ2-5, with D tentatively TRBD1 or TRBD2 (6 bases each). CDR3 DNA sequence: TGTGCCACCAGCAGAGCGGGGGCAGGGGAGACCCAGTACTTC. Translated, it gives CATSRAGAGETQYF.